This TCR beta chain was documented in a study of long-term antiretroviral therapy in people with HIV. This CDR3 region has 13 residues. Trimming took off 0 bases at V and 7 bases at J, with 9 bases between the two ends. The germline CDR1 and CDR2 sequences are MNHEY and SVGAGI. Every participant gave one or more pre-ART and two or more post-ART PBMC samples. With survey level as its setting, the immunoSEQ assay was v3.0. Profiled with immunoSEQ multiplex PCR; TCRdb holds only in-frame clones, not every one. The table has roughly 50,000 clones, about 80% seen once. This specimen consisted of unsorted PBMCs, obtained 0.8 years after starting antiretroviral therapy. The TCR sequence derives from a young woman with HIV. This chain links TRBV6-5 with TRBJ1-1; no clear D. The CDR3 DNA reads TGTGCCAGCAGTTACTCGCAGGCCCTTGAAGCTTTCTTT. Amino acids: CASSYSQALEAFF.